This T cell receptor (beta chain) is from a study of cytotoxic CD8 clonotypes in ibrutinib-treated CLL. The wider study: Some 25 partial and 2 complete responses; at median approximately 70 months, roughly 15 remitted, some twelve progressed. Study-wide results and caveats: Patients had baseline clonality above age-matched healthy donors, and this clonality moved with circulating CD8+ T-cell counts. Ibrutinib response saw clonality rise, and progression saw it return toward baseline.

For this clone: Its antigen is not identified.

Clones were read by immunoSEQ multiplex PCR, and TCRdb kept only the in-frame ones, dropping some. The data show around 25,000 clones, roughly 68% seen once. The length of the CDR3 is 15 residues. Germline CDR1 and CDR2: SEHNR and FQNEAQ (reference sequence). Trimming pared 4 bases from V and 8 bases from J, leaving 17 bases between. The sequence was collected from a human donor with chronic lymphocytic leukemia. The source was PBMCs, collected after 24 months of ibrutinib treatment. This chain joins TRBV7-9 and TRBJ1-4, with a weak D call TRBD1 (6 bases). This chain's CDR3 is CASSSFTRTAEKLFF. CDR3 DNA sequence: TGTGCCAGCAGCTCGTTTACGCGGACAGCCGAAAAACTGTTTTTT.